Presented here are 29 T cell receptor beta chains from one specimen sequenced in a study of OX40 agonist ivuxolimab in advanced cancers. Using immunoSEQ multiplex PCR, the repertoire was profiled, and TCRdb retains in-frame clones only, with some absent. Of approximately 90,000 clones listed, over 75% are singletons. The sample was CD4+ or CD8+ T cells sorted from blood, taken in a trial of the OX40 agonist ivuxolimab. The receptor set was obtained from an adult with an advanced solid tumor such as melanoma, head and neck, liver or kidney cancer.

The chain carries TRBV6-1 and TRBJ1-5; D not certain. Trimming pared 2 bases from V and 6 bases from J, leaving 8 bases between. This CDR3 has 13 amino acids. Germline CDR1 reads MNHNS; CDR2 reads SASEGT. The DNA for the CDR3 is TGTGCCAGCAGTGAACTGGAGGGTCAGCCCCAGCATTTT. The encoded protein is CASSELEGQPQHF.

This chain joins TRBV18 and TRBJ1-2, with D possibly matching TRBD1 (5 bases). Germline assignment: CDR1 KGHSH and CDR2 LQKENI. The CDR3 runs 16 residues. V was pared by 0 bases and J by 4 bases, with 15 bases between. CDR3 loop: CASSPPLAGATYGYTF. Written as DNA, the CDR3 is TGTGCCAGCTCACCACCGTTAGCCGGGGCGACCTATGGCTACACCTTC.

This sequence joins TRBV5-1 and TRBJ1-1; D possibly corresponds to TRBD1 (5 bases). The CDR3 runs 16 residues. Germline V CDR1 and CDR2: SGHRS, YFSETQ. The V end was cut by 3 bases, the J end by 4 bases, with 19 bases between. CDR3 DNA sequence: TGCGCCAGCAGCTCCACCCCGGGCAGGGCTGGCACTGAAGCTTTCTTT. The encoded protein is CASSSTPGRAGTEAFF.

The chain joins TRBV6-6 to TRBJ2-7; 10 nucleotides align to TRBD2. The CDR3 contains 14 residues. Germline CDR1 MNHNY, CDR2 SVGAGI (reference sequence). V lost 6 bases and J lost 4; bases outside the gene matches: 6. CDR3 in DNA: TGTGCCAGCAGCCGGACTAGCGGAGTTTACGAGCAGTACTTC. It encodes CASSRTSGVYEQYF.

The DNA of the CDR3 is TGTGCCAGCAGCTTAGACTCGACAATTAATGAGCAGTTCTTC. Its translation: CASSLDSTINEQFF. The V call is TRBV7-3, the J call TRBJ2-1; D remains ambiguous. The CDR3 spans 14 residues. CDR1 and CDR2 from the germline V gene are SGHTA and FQGTGA. V shed 2 bases and J shed 7 bases, with 12 bases lying between them.

This rearrangement joins TRBV2 to TRBJ2-7, with D uncertain. V lost 7 bases and J lost 4, with 11 bases in between. Looked up from germline, CDR1 is SNHLY and CDR2 is FYNNEI. The CDR3 has 12 amino acids. Here the CDR3 DNA reads TGTGCCAGCAAACAGTTAAATTACGAGCAGTACTTC. Amino acid sequence: CASKQLNYEQYF.

J is TRBJ2-3 and V is TRBV14; 8 bases line up with TRBD2. In germline, CDR1 is SGHDN, CDR2 FVKESK. The CDR3 runs to 16 residues. The junction had 9 bases not matched to a gene; V was cut back by 3 bases and J by 4 bases. CDR3 loop: CASSHLEAGESDTQYF. CDR3 nucleotide sequence: TGTGCCAGCAGCCATCTCGAAGCGGGAGAATCAGATACGCAGTATTTT.

J is TRBJ1-5 and V is TRBV6-6; D remains ambiguous. V was trimmed by 6 bases and J by 0 bases, leaving 6 bases between them. Per the germline V gene, CDR1 is MNHNY and CDR2 is SVGAGI (reference sequence). The length of the CDR3 is 13 residues. CDR3 nucleotide sequence: TGTGCCAGCAGACATTATAGCAATCAGCCCCAGCATTTT. Translated, it gives CASRHYSNQPQHF.

The chain uses TRBV7-2 and TRBJ2-1; D call uncertain. CDR3 length: 13 amino acids. Per germline, CDR1 SGHTA and CDR2 FQGNSA. V gave up 6 bases and J gave up 6 bases, with 12 bases separating them. Here the CDR3 reads CASSSPGPNEQFF. CDR3 sequence (DNA): TGTGCCAGCAGTTCCCCGGGCCCCAATGAGCAGTTCTTC.

The chain links TRBV19 to TRBJ2-2; D is possibly TRBD1 (5 bases). Deletions cut 3 bases from V and 6 bases from J, with 11 bases between. CDR3 length: 14 residues. CDR1 and CDR2 (germline): LNHDA, SQIVND (reference sequence). The CDR3 DNA reads as TGTGCCAGTAGTATTTTGGGGCTGGCCGGGGAGCTGTTTTTT. Translating gives CASSILGLAGELFF.

CDR3 sequence (DNA): TGTGCCAGTAGCCGACTAGCTAGCACAGATACGCAGTATTTT. It yields the protein CASSRLASTDTQYF. The gene calls are TRBV19 and TRBJ2-3; 7 bases match TRBD2. With 6 bases clipped from V and 0 bases from J, the junction kept 3 bases outside the gene matches. Germline assignment: CDR1 LNHDA and CDR2 SQIVND (reference sequence). CDR3 length equals 14 residues.

This chain links TRBV9 with TRBJ2-5; TRBD2 matches 8 bases. CDR3 size: 14 residues. With 4 bases clipped from V and 4 bases from J, the junction kept 6 bases outside the gene matches. Germline V CDR1 and CDR2: SGDLS, YYNGEE. This CDR3 is CASSQSGSRETQYF. CDR3 sequence (DNA): TGTGCCAGCAGCCAAAGCGGGAGTCGAGAGACCCAGTACTTC.

In DNA form, the CDR3 reads TGTGCCTGGAGTCAGGTGGGAGCTACAGATACGCAGTATTTT. The encoded protein is CAWSQVGATDTQYF. The chain uses TRBV30 and TRBJ2-3; tentative D call: TRBD2 (5 bases). Germline-derived CDR1 and CDR2 are GTSNPN and SVGIG (reference sequence). CDR3 length: 14 residues. V shed 2 bases and J shed 3 bases, with 12 bases lying between them.

This clone has a single count. The V call is TRBV7-2, the J call TRBJ2-2; the D is unclear. Germline lookup yields CDR1 SGHTA and CDR2 FQGNSA. The V gene lost 5 bases and the J gene lost 6 bases, with 13 bases spanning the gap. The CDR3 extends over 14 amino acids. CDR3 coding DNA: TGTGCCAGCAGCCCACGGGTTTTCGCCGGGGAGCTGTTTTTT. Amino acid sequence: CASSPRVFAGELFF.

This chain uses TRBV5-4 with TRBJ2-3, with 11 bases matching TRBD2. CDR3 length equals 16 residues. V was clipped by 4 bases and J by 1 base; unmatched bases: 5. Germline values: CDR1 SGHNT, CDR2 YYREEE (reference sequence). CDR3 nucleotide sequence: TGTGCCAGCAGCGACCGACTAGCGGGACGCACAGATACGCAGTATTTT. It encodes CASSDRLAGRTDTQYF. The entire variable domain, with the rest obtained from reference TRBV5-4 and TRBJ2-3, is as follows: ETGVTQSPTHLIKTRGQQVTLRCSSQSGHNTVSWYQQALGQGPQFIFQYYREEENGRGNFPPRFSGLQFPNYSSELNVNALELDDSALYLCASSDRLAGRTDTQYFGPGTRLTVL.

This clone was seen a handful of times. The gene calls are TRBV5-1 and TRBJ2-5, with D maybe TRBD1 (5 bases). With 9 bases removed from V and 3 bases from J, the gap between germline ends came to 18 bases. This CDR3 has 14 amino acids. Per the germline V gene, CDR1 is SGHRS and CDR2 is YFSETQ. The DNA for the CDR3 is TGCGCCACCACCCAGGGTGCTGCCGAAGAGACCCAGTACTTC. Translating gives CATTQGAAEETQYF.

The chain is built from TRBV2 and TRBJ2-7, with a tentative D call TRBD1 (6 bases). The CDR3 loop spans 12 amino acids. Germline V CDR1 and CDR2: SNHLY, FYNNEI. The V end was cut by 10 bases, the J end by 2 bases, with 12 bases between. The CDR3 spells CAIRQEAYEQYF. Written as DNA, the CDR3 is TGTGCCATAAGACAGGAGGCCTACGAGCAGTACTTC.

The chain carries TRBV6-5 and TRBJ2-1; perhaps D is TRBD1 or TRBD2 (5 bases each). Per germline, CDR1 MNHEY and CDR2 SVGAGI. The CDR3 length is 15 residues. Trimming pared 4 bases from V and 0 bases from J, leaving 10 bases between. The CDR3 protein is CASSLVGPSYNEQFF. The CDR3 DNA reads as TGTGCCAGCAGTTTGGTGGGACCCTCCTACAATGAGCAGTTCTTC.

The CDR3 coding sequence is TGTGCCAGCAGTCGTAGGGGTTCATCGGATACGCAGTATTTT. Residues: CASSRRGSSDTQYF. This chain connects TRBV6-5 to TRBJ2-3; possibly TRBD1 for D (5 bases). This CDR3 has 14 residues. V was shortened by 5 bases and J by 6 bases, with 15 bases between the two germline ends. Looked up from germline, CDR1 is MNHEY and CDR2 is SVGAGI.

The chain links TRBV19 to TRBJ2-2; TRBD2 matches 11 bases. CDR1 and CDR2 from the germline V gene are LNHDA and SQIVND (reference sequence). CDR3 length equals 15 residues. Germline trimming cut 5 bases from V and 5 bases from J; bases unmatched to any gene: 4. The CDR3 nucleotides are TGTGCCAGTAGTGTTACTAGCGGGAGAACCGGGGAGCTGTTTTTT. Its protein product is CASSVTSGRTGELFF.

This chain connects TRBV5-4 to TRBJ2-2; 10 nucleotides agree with TRBD1. The CDR3 spans 15 residues. With 4 bases clipped from V and 5 bases from J, the junction kept 5 bases outside the gene matches. Germline CDR1 SGHNT, CDR2 YYREEE (reference sequence). The CDR3 is CASSPGQGRTGELFF. The CDR3 coding sequence is TGTGCCAGCAGCCCGGGACAGGGGAGGACCGGGGAGCTGTTTTTT.

The CDR3 DNA follows: TGTGCCAGCAGCCTGGTCCGATCGCGGGAGGGGGATACGCAGTATTTT. Translation: CASSLVRSREGDTQYF. The chain links TRBV7-2 to TRBJ2-3, with 9 nucleotides matching TRBD2. CDR1 is SGHTA, CDR2 FQGNSA, per germline. With 5 bases clipped from V and 6 bases from J, the junction kept 12 bases outside the gene matches. The CDR3 is 16 amino acids.

The chain combines TRBV28 with TRBJ1-2; TRBD1 might be the D (5 bases). V was clipped by 11 bases and J by 8 bases, with 21 bases between them. CDR1 and CDR2 (germline): MDHEN, SYDVKM. There are 13 residues in the CDR3. CDR3 nucleotides: TGTGCCCATAGAGGGAGGGGCTTGGGGGGCTACACCTTC. Translating gives CAHRGRGLGGYTF.

This rearrangement joins TRBV5-8 to TRBJ2-1; D call uncertain. The CDR3 is 13 amino acids. The germline V and J ends were trimmed by 4 bases and 4 bases, with 9 bases remaining between them. Germline CDR1 reads SGHTS; CDR2 reads YDEGEE. DNA for the CDR3: TGTGCCAGCAGCCGGTCCTCTTACAATGAGCAGTTCTTC. It encodes CASSRSSYNEQFF.

The chain has TRBV16 and TRBJ2-1; D perhaps matches TRBD2 (5 bases). V lost 0 bases, J lost 2 bases, and 14 bases lay in between. This CDR3 spans 17 amino acids. The germline CDR1 and CDR2 sequences are KGHSY and FQNENV. CDR3 in DNA: TGTGCCAGCAGCCAATCCGGTGAGGGTAGGACCTACAATGAGCAGTTCTTC. Translating gives CASSQSGEGRTYNEQFF. Full variable domain (rest looked up from reference TRBV16 and TRBJ2-1): GEEVAQTPKHLVRGEGQKAKLYCAPIKGHSYVFWYQQVLKNEFKFLISFQNENVFDETGMPKERFSAKCLPNSPCSLEIQATKLEDSAVYFCASSQSGEGRTYNEQFFGPGTRLTVL.

The CDR3 DNA is TGTGCCACCAGGGGGGCGCCCTACGAGCAGTACTTC. Amino acid sequence: CATRGAPYEQYF. The chain has TRBV28 and TRBJ2-7, with a possible D match to TRBD1 (7 bases). Germline CDR1 is MDHEN and CDR2 is SYDVKM. The ends were cut back, 10 bases at V and 2 bases at J, with 12 bases in the middle. CDR3 length equals 12 residues.

The rearrangement links TRBV7-2 to TRBJ1-5; 8 bases fit TRBD1. The junction had 8 bases not matched to a gene; V was cut back by 1 base and J by 6 bases. This CDR3 comprises 16 residues. Germline values: CDR1 SGHTA, CDR2 FQGNSA. CDR3 DNA: TGTGCCAGCAGCTTAGAATCGTCAGGGGGCTTTCAGCCCCAGCATTTT. It is translated as CASSLESSGGFQPQHF.

This rearrangement joins TRBV28 to TRBJ2-3; D unclear. The CDR3 spans 14 residues. With 7 bases removed from V and 2 bases from J, the gap between germline ends came to 13 bases. Germline V lookup: CDR1 MDHEN, CDR2 SYDVKM. The CDR3 sequence is CASITQTNTDTQYF. Here the CDR3 DNA reads TGTGCCAGCATCACTCAAACAAACACAGATACGCAGTATTTT.

Points on this clone: The junction departs from germline at one end; a sequencing error may be responsible. This chain uses TRBV2 with TRBJ1-4, with D tentatively TRBD1 (5 bases). The CDR3 is 11 residues long. Germline CDR1 SNHLY, CDR2 FYNNEI. CDR3 protein: CASSESGLPVF. Here the CDR3 DNA reads TGTGCCAGCAGTGAATCAGGGCTTCCCGTTTTT.